This T cell receptor beta chain emerged from a study of early T cells in non-severe SARS-CoV-2 infection. This clonotype has at least ten counts. In TCRdb, the 5' RACE reads were re-called with MiXCR into one record per CDR3 protein. The data show around 48,000 distinct CDR3 sequences, roughly 13% seen once. This receptor was obtained from an adult who was a healthcare worker with PCR-confirmed SARS-CoV-2 infection or an uninfected control (not recorded which). Sample: whole blood.

The DNA for the CDR3 is TGTGCCACCAGTGAGGACGACAGCCGCAATGAGCAGTTCTTC. Amino acids: CATSEDDSRNEQFF. The V gene is TRBV24-1, the J gene TRBJ2-1, with D possibly matching TRBD1 (5 bases). This CDR3 is built from 14 residues. V gave up 4 bases and J gave up 6 bases, with 12 bases separating them. Germline assignment: CDR1 KGHDR and CDR2 SFDVKD.